The clone carrying this T cell receptor (beta chain) was seen only once. Its target is not known. This specimen belongs to a study of human T cells and chemical hapten exposure. The overall study: Read at 6 days, the patch tests placed 0.01% DPC on the upper back. Study-wide results and limits: TCRs exceeding 1 in 1000 frequency stayed unchanged with DPC sensitization. Expanded TCR sets contained significantly more large CDR3 similarity clusters than controls.

Each cDNA molecule in the library carried unique molecular identifiers. TCRdb redid the calling of the RACE reads with MiXCR, one entry per CDR3 protein. The sample yields fewer than 200,000 distinct CDR3 sequences, about a fifth seen once. The length of the CDR3 is 18 residues. Germline CDR1 reads LGHNA; CDR2 reads YNFKEQ. After removal of 0 bases from V and 3 bases from J, the junction contained 9 bases not matched to a gene. Regarding time point: patch test 1, 2 weeks after DPC sensitization. The sample's treatment: therapeutic diphenylcyclopropenone sensitization with weekly scalp DPC. The V and J genes are TRBV4-2 and TRBJ2-3; 10 nucleotides match TRBD2. Sequencing used whole blood, obtained in connection with sensitization to the hapten diphenylcyclopropenone (DPC). The receptor's source is a woman in her forties or fifties with alopecia areata. Some clones in this sample may be carry-over from other donors' samples. The CDR3: CASSQEGRTSGGTDTQYF. In DNA, the CDR3 is TGTGCCAGCAGCCAAGAAGGGAGGACTAGCGGAGGAACAGATACGCAGTATTTT.